The T cell receptor (beta chain) described here comes from a study of CD8 T cells in Susac syndrome. Sequencing of TCR beta was performed on blood CD8+ and CD4+ T cells. Negative magnetic isolation gave CD8+ and CD4+ cells; FACS enriched CD8+ TEMRA. Random hexamers were used to reverse transcribe an amount of roughly 0.5 to 1 ug RNA. Amplification of the TCR beta CDR3 was carried out by immunoSEQ multiplex PCR, which spanned a total of 54 Vbeta and 13 Jbeta segments. Using its own MiXCR run on the immunoSEQ multiplex PCR reads, TCRdb lists one record per CDR3 protein. The table includes about 200,000 distinct CDR3 sequences, about 96% detected once. Germline V lookup: CDR1 SGHRS, CDR2 YFSETQ. V lost 7 bases, J lost 8 bases, and 11 bases stayed unmatched. The CDR3 is 13 amino acids.

This chain uses TRBV5-1 with TRBJ1-2; 7 bases are a match to TRBD1. The sequencing input was CD4+ T cells from PBMCs. The receptor comes from a human donor with multiple sclerosis. CDR3 residues: CASGEPDRAGYTF. For the CDR3, the DNA is TGCGCCAGCGGGGAACCCGACAGGGCCGGCTACACCTTC.